Each of the 30 T cell receptor beta chains below was sequenced from the same sample in a study of identical twins. TCRdb re-derived calls from the 5' RACE reads in MiXCR, one entry per CDR3 protein. The repertoire holds fewer than 550,000 distinct CDR3 sequences, with 12% to 15% as singletons. Separately, the same data were catalogued under a study of yellow fever vaccine responses in identical twins.

Sequenced: CD4+ T cells sorted from blood. The receptors stem from a woman between 18 and 29 years old in good health.

Only a few counts were recorded for this clonotype. This sequence joins TRBV5-6 and TRBJ2-1, with D tentatively TRBD2 (5 bases). With 1 base removed from V and 4 bases from J, the gap between germline ends came to 12 bases. The germline CDR1 and CDR2 sequences are SGHDT and YYEEEE. The CDR3 contains 15 residues. The CDR3 sequence: CASSLRRVRYNEQFF. DNA for the CDR3: TGTGCCAGCAGCTTGAGGCGGGTCAGGTACAATGAGCAGTTCTTC.

This clonotype occurred a few times. This chain connects TRBV7-9 to TRBJ2-1; no clear D gene. This CDR3 comprises 15 residues. The germline CDR1 and CDR2 sequences are SEHNR and FQNEAQ (reference sequence). The V end lost 2 bases, the J end lost 7 bases, and 15 bases lay between the germline ends. The CDR3 bases are TGTGCCAGCAGCTTATTGGGCGACTTTCTTAATGAGCAGTTCTTC. It translates to CASSLLGDFLNEQFF.

The rearrangement joins TRBV20-1 to TRBJ2-1, with 8 bases aligning to TRBD2. The germline CDR1 and CDR2 sequences are DFQATT and SNEGSKA (reference sequence). This CDR3 has 15 residues. With V trimmed by 0 bases and J by 9 bases, 10 bases remained unmatched. CDR3 amino acids: CSARDPGRGISEQFF. The CDR3 DNA reads as TGCAGTGCTAGAGATCCCGGGAGGGGGATTAGTGAGCAGTTCTTC.

This clonotype was seen a handful of times. This CDR3 reads CASSLATPRVGVQGTHRGIQYF. In nucleotides, the CDR3 is TGTGCCAGCAGCTTAGCCACTCCTCGGGTGGGCGTTCAGGGCACCCATCGGGGGATTCAGTACTTC. V and J are TRBV11-1 and TRBJ2-4; D possibly corresponds to TRBD2 (6 bases). V lost 0 bases to trimming and J lost 10 bases, with 37 bases between them. This CDR3 comprises 22 residues. Germline CDR1 reads SGHAT; CDR2 reads FQDESV (reference sequence).

This clonotype has more than one count but fewer than ten. This chain uses TRBV6-5 with TRBJ2-3; D gene uncertain. Germline V gene sequence: CDR1 MNHEY, CDR2 SVGAGI. This CDR3 has 11 residues. Trimming shortened V by 6 bases and J by 3 bases, and 4 bases separated the two germline ends. CDR3 amino acids: CASRQTDTQYF. Written as DNA, the CDR3 is TGTGCCAGCAGACAAACAGATACGCAGTATTTT.

There are a few counts of this clonotype. The chain is built from TRBV20-1 and TRBJ2-7; 11 bases match TRBD2. Germline V CDR1 and CDR2: DFQATT, SNEGSKA (reference sequence). There are 17 residues in the CDR3. V was pared by 6 bases and J by 3 bases, with 16 bases of the junction left unmatched. The CDR3: CSATRTRGLAENYEQYF. CDR3 DNA sequence: TGCAGTGCAACTCGGACCAGGGGACTAGCGGAGAACTACGAGCAGTACTTC.

This rearrangement joins TRBV5-1 to TRBJ2-2; TRBD2 might be the D (5 bases). There are 14 residues in the CDR3. Trimming left V 0 bases short and J 3 bases short, with 6 bases between. The germline CDR1 and CDR2 sequences are SGHRS and YFSETQ. The CDR3 nucleotides are TGCGCCAGCAGCTTGGAGAGGGACACCGGGGAGCTGTTTTTT. The encoded protein is CASSLERDTGELFF.

This sequence joins TRBV10-3 and TRBJ1-1; 10 nucleotides agree with TRBD1. Trimming took 7 bases from V and 3 from J; bases not matched to a gene: 8. Per germline, CDR1 ENHRY and CDR2 SYGVKD. This CDR3 contains 15 residues. The CDR3 bases are TGTGCCATCACCAGGACAGGGGGGGACTACACTGAAGCTTTCTTT. This codes for CAITRTGGDYTEAFF.

The CDR3 DNA is TGTGCCAGCAGTTACTCAAGGTACCAAGAGACCCAGTACTTC. It encodes CASSYSRYQETQYF. The chain recombines TRBV6-5 with TRBJ2-5; D call uncertain. Deletions cut 0 bases from V and 0 bases from J, with 5 bases between. The CDR3 contains 14 residues. CDR1 and CDR2 from the germline V gene are MNHEY and SVGAGI.

This clonotype was found many times. This rearrangement joins TRBV12-3 or TRBV12-4 to TRBJ1-2; D remains ambiguous. The CDR3 sequence is 13 residues long. V was cut by 3 bases and J by 1 base, with 6 bases left in between. The CDR3 region has the DNA TGTGCCAGCAGTTTCAGAGATAACTATGGCTACACCTTC. Its protein is CASSFRDNYGYTF.

The V gene is TRBV28, the J gene TRBJ1-2, with D tentatively TRBD1 (5 bases). The CDR3 has 14 amino acids. Germline lookup yields CDR1 MDHEN and CDR2 SYDVKM. Trimming shortened V by 5 bases and J by 3 bases, and 13 bases separated the two germline ends. The DNA of the CDR3 is TGTGCCAGCAGTGGGTCAGGGAGGGACTATGGCTACACCTTC. Translation: CASSGSGRDYGYTF.

This chain links TRBV12-5 with TRBJ2-7; D may be TRBD1 or TRBD2 (5 bases each). Germline-derived CDR1 and CDR2 are LGHNT and FRNRAP. This CDR3 contains 16 residues. Trimming removed 1 base from V and 5 bases from J, with 18 bases in between. CDR3 coding DNA: TGTGCTAGTGGTTTGGGTTCCGACCAGGGACGGGACGAGCAGTACGTC. Translating gives CASGLGSDQGRDEQYV.

The chain links TRBV11-1 to TRBJ2-5; TRBD2 matches 10 bases. This CDR3 is 18 amino acids long. Germline V CDR1 and CDR2: SGHAT, FQDESV (reference sequence). With 4 bases clipped from V and 3 bases from J, the junction kept 14 bases outside the gene matches. In nucleotides, the CDR3 is TGTGCCAGCAGCTCGCCGGGGCTAGCGGGAGACATTGAAGAGACCCAGTACTTC. Protein sequence: CASSSPGLAGDIEETQYF. Variable domain in full (rest from reference TRBV11-1 and TRBJ2-5): EAEVAQSPRYKITEKSQAVAFWCDPISGHATLYWYRQILGQGPELLVQFQDESVVDDSQLPKDRFSAERLKGVDSTLKIQPAELGDSAMYLCASSSPGLAGDIEETQYFGPGTRLLVL.

This clonotype was picked up a small number of times. This chain joins TRBV12-3 or TRBV12-4 and TRBJ1-1, with D unclear. The V end lost 3 bases, the J end lost 0 bases, and 14 bases lay between the germline ends. This CDR3 is 16 amino acids long. CDR3 nucleotide sequence: TGTGCCAGCAGTTTGATAGTGGGTCATATGAACACTGAAGCTTTCTTT. Its protein is CASSLIVGHMNTEAFF.

This clonotype was seen a handful of times. This sequence joins TRBV19 and TRBJ1-1; D possibly corresponds to TRBD1 (5 bases). Germline V gene data show CDR1 as LNHDA and CDR2 as SQIVND (reference sequence). V lost 4 bases and J lost 5, with 17 bases in between. The CDR3 is 15 amino acids. Written as DNA, the CDR3 is TGTGCCAGTAGTAGTGGCGCAGGGCTGGGGACTGAAGCTTTCTTT. As protein: CASSSGAGLGTEAFF.

The CDR3 here is CSASGTSQFYNEQFF. The CDR3 region has the DNA TGCAGTGCTAGCGGGACTAGCCAGTTCTACAATGAGCAGTTCTTC. The V gene is TRBV20-1, the J gene TRBJ2-1; 9 bases map to TRBD2. The ends lost 3 bases at V and 3 bases at J; junction bases unmatched: 6. The length of the CDR3 is 15 residues. Germline loops: CDR1 DFQATT, CDR2 SNEGSKA (reference sequence).

This clonotype occurred a few times. This chain joins TRBV20-1 and TRBJ2-5; D is possibly TRBD1 or TRBD2 (5 bases each). The length of the CDR3 is 17 residues. Deletions cut 3 bases from V and 8 bases from J, with 28 bases between. CDR1 is DFQATT, CDR2 SNEGSKA, per germline (reference sequence). For the CDR3, the DNA is TGCAGTGCTAGTGACCGCCCGGGATTGTTAGGGGTAAATACCCAGTACTTC. This encodes CSASDRPGLLGVNTQYF.

V gene TRBV2 combines with J gene TRBJ2-1; 10 bases match TRBD2. J was trimmed by 6 bases and V by 7 bases; bases with no gene match: 3. This CDR3 comprises 13 residues. Germline CDR1 SNHLY, CDR2 FYNNEI. CDR3 sequence: CASKVAGGNEQFF. The CDR3 DNA sequence: TGTGCCAGCAAGGTAGCGGGAGGCAATGAGCAGTTCTTC.

This clonotype occurred a few times. The chain uses TRBV11-2 and TRBJ2-5; D is uncertain. The CDR3 extends over 13 amino acids. Per the germline V gene, CDR1 is SGHAT and CDR2 is FQNNGV. Between the trimmed V and J ends, which lost 5 bases and 9 bases, there was a span of 16 bases. The DNA for the CDR3 is TGTGCCAGCAGCCCACCCTCAAGTCCGGCCCAGTACTTC. Protein product: CASSPPSSPAQYF.

V usage is TRBV29-1 and J usage is TRBJ2-3; 8 nucleotides agree with TRBD2. Per the germline V gene, CDR1 is SQVTM and CDR2 is ANQGSEA. Unmatched junction bases numbered 11, after V lost 5 bases and J lost 4 bases. This CDR3 region has 15 residues. The CDR3 reads CSVTPGGRLPDTQYF. The CDR3 DNA is TGCAGCGTTACCCCGGGGGGGCGGCTTCCAGATACGCAGTATTTT.

The chain joins TRBV7-4 to TRBJ2-3; D is unresolved. Germline V CDR1 and CDR2: SGHVT, SQSDAQ. V was clipped by 1 base and J by 2 bases, with 13 bases between them. There are 16 residues in the CDR3. The CDR3 reads CASSLEMRSHTDTQYF. In DNA form, the CDR3 reads TGTGCCAGCAGCTTAGAGATGAGATCCCACACAGATACGCAGTATTTT.

This clonotype was seen ten or more times. The chain is built from TRBV6-1 and TRBJ2-3; D remains ambiguous. Deletions cut 8 bases from V and 2 bases from J, with 17 bases between. This CDR3 has 15 amino acids. The V gene's germline CDR1 is MNHNS and CDR2 SASEGT. The CDR3 coding sequence is TGTGCCAGCGGCTCCCGGGCCGGTCACACAGATACGCAGTATTTT. This gives the protein CASGSRAGHTDTQYF.

There are a few counts of this clonotype. The chain uses TRBV12-5 and TRBJ2-7; 12 nucleotides match TRBD2. V was clipped by 0 bases and J by 6 bases; unmatched bases: 3. Germline CDR1 is LGHNT and CDR2 is FRNRAP. The CDR3 sequence is 15 residues long. DNA for the CDR3: TGTGCTAGTGGTTTGGTCCGGACTAGCGGGGTCGAGCAGTACTTC. Encoded protein: CASGLVRTSGVEQYF.

In its sample, this clonotype was seen a few times. The gene calls are TRBV5-6 and TRBJ2-4, with 12 nucleotides matching TRBD1. V lost 4 bases to trimming and J lost 2 bases; unmatched junction nucleotides: 7. The germline gives CDR1 SGHDT, CDR2 YYEEEE. The CDR3 totals 17 residues. CDR3 region: CASSGDRGHGSKNIQYF. DNA for the CDR3: TGTGCCAGCAGCGGGGACAGGGGGCATGGGTCCAAAAACATTCAGTACTTC.

This clonotype was seen a handful of times. The V call is TRBV7-9, the J call TRBJ2-3, with D tentatively TRBD1 or TRBD2 (5 bases each). The germline V gene has CDR1 SEHNR and CDR2 FQNEAQ (reference sequence). V lost 5 bases, J lost 2 bases, and 14 bases lay in between. This CDR3 is 15 amino acids long. The CDR3 loop is CASSLGDPPTDTQYF. The CDR3 DNA reads TGTGCCAGCAGCCTAGGGGACCCCCCCACAGATACGCAGTATTTT.

This clonotype occurred a few times. The chain links TRBV20-1 to TRBJ1-5; 10 bases agree with TRBD1. The CDR3 length is 14 residues. Germline V CDR1 and CDR2: DFQATT, SNEGSKA (reference sequence). V shed 5 bases and J 6 bases; nucleotides not matched to a gene: 7. DNA for the CDR3: TGCAGTGCTGGCGACAGGGGGCGAAGTCAGCCCCAGCATTTT. Translated, it gives CSAGDRGRSQPQHF.

This clonotype was seen a few times. J is TRBJ2-1 and V is TRBV5-1, with TRBD2 matching over 11 bases. The V gene end was trimmed by 4 bases and the J gene end by 5 bases; junction bases not matched to a gene: 5. Looked up from germline, CDR1 is SGHRS and CDR2 is YFSETQ. The CDR3 is 15 residues long. The CDR3 nucleotides read TGCGCCAGCAGCCAAATACTAGCGGGGGACAATGAGCAGTTCTTC. As protein: CASSQILAGDNEQFF.

This clonotype occurred a few times. The rearrangement joins TRBV6-1 to TRBJ2-1, with 7 bases identical to TRBD1. Germline CDR1 and CDR2: MNHNS and SASEGT. CDR3 length equals 15 residues. V shed 7 bases and J 7 bases; nucleotides not matched to a gene: 13. The CDR3 spells CASMTGQSHFNEQFF. The CDR3 nucleotides are TGTGCCAGCATGACGGGACAGAGTCATTTTAATGAGCAGTTCTTC.

There are a few counts of this clonotype. This chain joins TRBV28 and TRBJ2-4; weak D call: TRBD2 (6 bases). The V and J ends lost 3 bases and 1 base respectively, with 19 bases between them. The CDR3 is 18 amino acids. Germline-derived CDR1 and CDR2 are MDHEN and SYDVKM. The CDR3 bases are TGTGCCAGCAGTTTCTCGGGAGCGGGCCGAGGGGCCAAAAACATTCAGTACTTC. It encodes CASSFSGAGRGAKNIQYF.

Comment on this clonotype: One junction end disagrees with the germline gene, perhaps due to a read error. The chain couples TRBV20-1 to TRBJ2-2; 8 bases map to TRBD1. The CDR3 loop spans 17 amino acids. Germline CDR1 reads DFQATT; CDR2 reads SNEGSKA (reference sequence). As DNA, the CDR3 is TGCTGTGCTAGAGATATAGGGCCAGGGACAGGCACCGGGGAGCTGTTTTTT. Translating it yields CCARDIGPGTGTGELFF.